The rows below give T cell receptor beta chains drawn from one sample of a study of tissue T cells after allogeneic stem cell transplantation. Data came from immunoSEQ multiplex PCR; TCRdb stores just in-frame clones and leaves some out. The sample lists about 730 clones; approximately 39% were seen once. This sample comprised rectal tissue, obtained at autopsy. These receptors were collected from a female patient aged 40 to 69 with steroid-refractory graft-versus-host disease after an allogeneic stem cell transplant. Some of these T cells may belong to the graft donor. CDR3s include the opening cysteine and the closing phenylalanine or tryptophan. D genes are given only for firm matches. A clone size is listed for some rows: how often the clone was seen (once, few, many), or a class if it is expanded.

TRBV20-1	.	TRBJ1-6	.	CSAIDSYDSPLHF	TGCAGTGCTATTGACAGTTACGATTCACCCCTCCACTTT
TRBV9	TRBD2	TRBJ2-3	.	CASSVGLAGGRPTDTQYF	TGTGCCAGCAGCGTGGGACTAGCGGGGGGGAGACCCACGGATACGCAGTATTTT
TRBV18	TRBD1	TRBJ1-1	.	CASSPRDRGRNTEAFF	TGTGCCAGCTCACCCCGGGACAGGGGCCGGAACACTGAAGCTTTCTTT
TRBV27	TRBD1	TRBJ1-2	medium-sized	CASSFLGQAGGYTF	TGTGCCAGCAGTTTCTTGGGACAGGCAGGCGGCTACACCTTC
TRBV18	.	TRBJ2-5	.	CASSLREETQYF	TGTGCCAGCTCACTTCGGGAAGAGACCCAGTACTTC
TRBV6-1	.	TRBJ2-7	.	CASSEASGVSYEQYF	TGTGCCAGCAGTGAAGCGTCAGGGGTAAGCTACGAGCAGTACTTC
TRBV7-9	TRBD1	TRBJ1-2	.	CASSLGTGHYGYTF	TGTGCCAGCAGCTTAGGGACAGGCCACTATGGCTACACCTTC
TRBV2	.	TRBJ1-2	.	CASIRQEMYYGYTF	TGTGCCAGCATAAGACAGGAGATGTACTATGGCTACACCTTC
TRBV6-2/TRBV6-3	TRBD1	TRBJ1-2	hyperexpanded	CASSYSGTGVGGYTF	TGTGCCAGCAGTTACTCCGGGACAGGGGTCGGTGGCTACACCTTC
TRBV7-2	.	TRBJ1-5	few	CASSLGGGVPNQPQHF	TGTGCCAGCAGCTTAGGGGGCGGGGTACCCAATCAGCCCCAGCATTTT
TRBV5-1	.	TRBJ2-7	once	CASSPGPSSTWGQYF	TGCGCCAGCAGCCCCGGACCGTCCTCGACGTGGGGGCAGTACTTC
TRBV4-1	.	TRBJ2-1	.	CASSQDLLAPRNEQFF	TGCGCCAGCAGCCAAGATCTCCTAGCGCCTCGGAATGAGCAGTTCTTC
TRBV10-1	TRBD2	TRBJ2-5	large	CASSGGGYQETQYF	TGCGCCAGCAGTGGGGGAGGGTATCAAGAGACCCAGTACTTC
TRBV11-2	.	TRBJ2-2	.	CASSHQGFTGELFF	TGTGCCAGCAGCCATCAGGGATTCACCGGGGAGCTGTTTTTT
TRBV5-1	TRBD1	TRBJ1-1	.	CASSRGQMNTEAFF	TGCGCCAGCAGCCGGGGACAGATGAACACTGAAGCTTTCTTT
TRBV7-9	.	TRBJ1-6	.	CASSFPGNSPLHF	TGTGCCAGCAGCTTTCCGGGAAATTCACCCCTCCACTTT
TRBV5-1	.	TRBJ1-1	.	CASSWGGPNTEAFF	TGCGCCAGCAGCTGGGGGGGCCCGAACACTGAAGCTTTCTTT
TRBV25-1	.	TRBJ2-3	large	CASSDLKDTQYF	TGTGCCAGCAGTGACCTCAAGGATACGCAGTATTTT
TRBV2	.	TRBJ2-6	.	CASSEAGRAGANVLTF	TGTGCCAGCAGTGAAGCAGGAAGGGCTGGGGCCAACGTCCTGACTTTC
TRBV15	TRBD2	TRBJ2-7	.	CATSKLAGGSEQYF	TGTGCCACCAGTAAACTAGCGGGAGGGAGCGAGCAGTACTTC
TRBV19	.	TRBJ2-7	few	CASSIALPGLDSYEQYF	TGTGCCAGTAGTATAGCCCTCCCGGGACTGGACTCCTACGAGCAGTACTTC
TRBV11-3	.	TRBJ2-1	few	CASSFSGGGYNEQFF	TGTGCCAGCAGCTTCTCAGGGGGAGGGTACAATGAGCAGTTCTTC
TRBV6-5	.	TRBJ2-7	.	CASSSHRTSYEQYF	TGTGCCAGCAGCTCCCACCGGACATCGTACGAGCAGTACTTC